These 14 T cell receptor beta chains were all obtained from the same sample, sequenced in a study of CD8+CD57+ T cells in acquired aplastic anemia. Profiles of TCR beta VDJ and CDR3 were generated from a genomic DNA template. TCRdb re-analysed the reads in MiXCR, keeping a single row per CDR3 protein. The sample lists around 170,000 distinct CDR3 sequences; around 60% were seen once. Sample: sorted CD4+, CD8+, or CD8+CD57+ T cells (not recorded which) from PBMCs. The receptor source for this set is a human donor in good health.

This clonotype appeared once. The chain carries TRBV19 and TRBJ2-7; 10 positions agree with TRBD1. There are 15 residues in the CDR3. The germline CDR1 and CDR2 sequences are LNHDA and SQIVND (reference sequence). The V and J ends lost 4 bases and 3 bases, in that order; junction bases with no gene match: 6. The CDR3 spells CASSTSWTGGYEQYF. In nucleotides, the CDR3 is TGTGCCAGTAGTACCTCCTGGACAGGGGGCTACGAGCAGTACTTC.

In this sample, this clonotype turned up once. The V and J genes are TRBV7-9 and TRBJ1-1, with 9 bases aligning to TRBD1. Germline V CDR1 and CDR2: SEHNR, FQNEAQ (reference sequence). The CDR3 runs to 15 residues. The V gene end was trimmed by 5 bases and the J gene end by 4 bases; junction bases not matched to a gene: 8. CDR3 loop: CASSPDRGGVTEAFF. DNA for the CDR3: TGTGCCAGCAGCCCCGACAGGGGGGGAGTCACTGAAGCTTTCTTT.

At least ten counts were recorded for this clonotype. The rearrangement joins TRBV29-1 to TRBJ2-1; 13 positions agree with TRBD2. J gave up 8 bases and V 7 bases, and 2 bases lay outside the gene matches. The CDR3 covers 12 residues. Germline-derived CDR1 and CDR2 are SQVTM and ANQGSEA. Written as DNA, the CDR3 is TGCAGCGACACTAGCGGGAGGGATGAGCAGTTCTTC. This translates into CSDTSGRDEQFF.

This chain joins TRBV7-2 and TRBJ2-1; either TRBD1 or TRBD2 may supply D (5 bases each). The V and J ends lost 8 bases and 5 bases respectively, with 19 bases between them. Germline CDR1 reads SGHTA; CDR2 reads FQGNSA. This CDR3 contains 15 residues. CDR3 in amino acids: CASARSRDPNNEQFF. The DNA for the CDR3 is TGTGCCAGCGCCCGTTCTAGGGACCCGAACAATGAGCAGTTCTTC.

The chain uses TRBV7-3 and TRBJ2-7; TRBD2 is a possible D gene (6 bases). There are 15 residues in the CDR3. Germline CDR1 and CDR2: SGHTA and FQGTGA. V lost 5 bases and J lost 5, with 19 bases in between. The CDR3 here is CASSGTAGLGDEQYF. The CDR3 coding sequence is TGTGCCAGCAGCGGAACCGCGGGACTGGGGGACGAGCAGTACTTC.

J is TRBJ2-5 and V is TRBV29-1; D remains ambiguous. CDR1 and CDR2 (germline): SQVTM, ANQGSEA. With 7 bases removed from V and 5 bases from J, the gap between germline ends came to 14 bases. The CDR3 runs 12 residues. CDR3 amino acids: CSASGPEETQYF. The CDR3 nucleotides read TGCAGCGCCTCCGGACCGGAGGAGACCCAGTACTTC. Supplemented by reference TRBV29-1 and TRBJ2-5, the full variable domain reads SAVISQKPSRDICQRGTSLTIQCQVDSQVTMMFWYRQQPGQSLTLIATANQGSEATYESGFVIDKFPISRPNLTFSTLTVSNMSPEDSSIYLCSASGPEETQYFGPGTRLLVL.

The rearrangement uses TRBV29-1 and TRBJ2-1, with TRBD2 matching 9 bases. V shed 7 bases, J shed 6 bases, and the junction held 10 bases outside the gene matches. The CDR3 runs to 14 residues. Looked up from germline, CDR1 is SQVTM and CDR2 is ANQGSEA. The CDR3 loop reads CSARTLAGFNEQFF. The CDR3 bases are TGCAGCGCTAGAACACTAGCGGGTTTCAATGAGCAGTTCTTC.

The chain combines TRBV19 with TRBJ2-2; D gene uncertain. Looked up from germline, CDR1 is LNHDA and CDR2 is SQIVND (reference sequence). There are 15 residues in the CDR3. The germline V and J ends were trimmed by 3 bases and 1 base, with 9 bases remaining between them. CDR3 in amino acids: CASSIRALNTGELFF. CDR3 DNA: TGTGCCAGTAGTATCCGGGCCCTGAACACCGGGGAGCTGTTTTTT.

The gene calls are TRBV6-1 and TRBJ2-6, with D uncertain. Per germline, CDR1 MNHNS and CDR2 SASEGT. Trimming shortened V by 8 bases and J by 0 bases, and 20 bases separated the two germline ends. The CDR3 is 18 residues long. CDR3 in amino acids: CASVSTRPLVSGANVLTF. The CDR3 DNA is TGTGCCAGCGTCAGTACACGACCTTTAGTCTCTGGGGCCAACGTCCTGACTTTC.

On this clonotype: An end of the junction does not agree with germline; a read error may underlie this. The chain is built from TRBV5-4 and TRBJ2-5; 7 nucleotides match TRBD1. Germline V lookup: CDR1 SGHNT, CDR2 YYREEE (reference sequence). This CDR3 is 14 amino acids long. The CDR3 DNA is TGTGCCAGCAGCTTGCGACAGGGACAAGGGACCCAGTACTTC. This gives the protein CASSLRQGQGTQYF.

This clonotype showed up just a few times. The V and J genes are TRBV6-5 and TRBJ1-2; 9 bases match TRBD1. The CDR3 has 16 residues. The trim removed 6 bases at V and 5 bases at J, leaving 13 bases unmatched. The germline V gene encodes CDR1 MNHEY and CDR2 SVGAGI. The CDR3, as DNA: TGTGCCAGCAGCCCAGTTACCGGGACAGGGTATTATGGCTACACCTTC. It specifies CASSPVTGTGYYGYTF.

The chain carries TRBV7-3 and TRBJ2-7; no clear D gene. Looked up from germline, CDR1 is SGHTA and CDR2 is FQGTGA. The CDR3 loop spans 12 amino acids. Deletions cut 4 bases from V and 4 bases from J, with 8 bases between. In DNA, the CDR3 is TGTGCCAGCAGCTCCGACGGATACGAGCAGTACTTC. Its translation: CASSSDGYEQYF. Full variable domain (remainder filled in from reference TRBV7-3 and TRBJ2-7): GAGVSQTPSNKVTEKGKYVELRCDPISGHTALYWYRQSLGQGPEFLIYFQGTGAADDSGLPNDRFFAVRPEGSVSTLKIQRTERGDSAVYLCASSSDGYEQYFGPGTRLTVT.

The chain joins TRBV29-1 to TRBJ1-1; no firm D call. CDR1 SQVTM and CDR2 ANQGSEA come from the germline V gene. This CDR3 is built from 13 residues. The V gene lost 4 bases and the J gene lost 3 bases, with 12 bases spanning the gap. CDR3 loop: CSVVTFMDTEAFF. The CDR3 DNA follows: TGCAGCGTTGTAACCTTTATGGACACTGAAGCTTTCTTT. Full variable domain (rest looked up from reference TRBV29-1 and TRBJ1-1): SAVISQKPSRDICQRGTSLTIQCQVDSQVTMMFWYRQQPGQSLTLIATANQGSEATYESGFVIDKFPISRPNLTFSTLTVSNMSPEDSSIYLCSVVTFMDTEAFFGQGTRLTVV.

This clonotype was detected many times. CDR3 sequence: CASSLTEVTDTEAFF. CDR3 bases: TGTGCCAGCAGCTTAACGGAGGTAACGGACACTGAAGCTTTCTTT. The V call is TRBV7-3, the J call TRBJ1-1; D is undetermined. V was pared by 0 bases and J by 3 bases, with 11 bases between. The length of the CDR3 is 15 residues. CDR1 and CDR2 (germline): SGHTA, FQGTGA.